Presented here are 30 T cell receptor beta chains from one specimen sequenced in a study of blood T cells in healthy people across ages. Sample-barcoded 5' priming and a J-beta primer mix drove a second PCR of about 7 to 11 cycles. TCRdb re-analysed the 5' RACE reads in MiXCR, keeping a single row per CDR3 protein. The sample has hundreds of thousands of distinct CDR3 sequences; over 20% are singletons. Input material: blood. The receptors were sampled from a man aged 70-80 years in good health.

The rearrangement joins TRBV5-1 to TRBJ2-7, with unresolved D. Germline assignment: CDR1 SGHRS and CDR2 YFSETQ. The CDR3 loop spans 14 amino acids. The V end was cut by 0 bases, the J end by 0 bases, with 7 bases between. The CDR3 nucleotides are TGCGCCAGCAGCTTGGCGTGGAGCTCCTACGAGCAGTACTTC. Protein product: CASSLAWSSYEQYF.

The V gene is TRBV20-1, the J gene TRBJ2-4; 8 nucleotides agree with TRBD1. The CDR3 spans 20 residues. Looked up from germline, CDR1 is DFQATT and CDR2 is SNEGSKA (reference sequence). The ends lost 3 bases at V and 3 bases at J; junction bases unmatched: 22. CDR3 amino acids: CSASPLLWGQDGGDKNIQYF. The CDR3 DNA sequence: TGCAGTGCTAGTCCTCTTCTTTGGGGACAGGATGGTGGAGACAAAAACATTCAGTACTTC.

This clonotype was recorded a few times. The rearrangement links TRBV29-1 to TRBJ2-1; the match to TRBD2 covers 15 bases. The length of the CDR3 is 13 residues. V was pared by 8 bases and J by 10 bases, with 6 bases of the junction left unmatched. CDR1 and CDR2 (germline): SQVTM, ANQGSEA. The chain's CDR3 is CSFGLAGGREQFF. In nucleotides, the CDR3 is TGCAGCTTCGGACTAGCGGGAGGGAGGGAGCAGTTCTTC.

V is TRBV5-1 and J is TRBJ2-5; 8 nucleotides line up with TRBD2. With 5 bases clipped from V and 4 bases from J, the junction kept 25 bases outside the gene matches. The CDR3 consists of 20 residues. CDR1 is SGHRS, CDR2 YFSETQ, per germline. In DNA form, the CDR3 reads TGCGCCAGCAGGGATGCCCTTACAACCTCAAGCGGGAGATTAGGAGAGACCCAGTACTTC. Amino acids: CASRDALTTSSGRLGETQYF.

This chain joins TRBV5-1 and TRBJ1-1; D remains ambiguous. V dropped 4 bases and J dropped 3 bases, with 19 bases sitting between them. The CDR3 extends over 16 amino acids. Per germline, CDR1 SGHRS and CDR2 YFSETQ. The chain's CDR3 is CASSVGQGWGDTEAFF. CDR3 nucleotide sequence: TGCGCCAGCAGCGTGGGCCAAGGGTGGGGAGACACTGAAGCTTTCTTT.

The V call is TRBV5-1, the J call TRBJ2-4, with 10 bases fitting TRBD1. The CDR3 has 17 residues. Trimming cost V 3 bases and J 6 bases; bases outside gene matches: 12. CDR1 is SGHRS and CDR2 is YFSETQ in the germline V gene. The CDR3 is CASSSLGDRGQPNIQYF. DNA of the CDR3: TGCGCCAGCAGCTCACTCGGGGACAGGGGACAACCAAACATTCAGTACTTC.

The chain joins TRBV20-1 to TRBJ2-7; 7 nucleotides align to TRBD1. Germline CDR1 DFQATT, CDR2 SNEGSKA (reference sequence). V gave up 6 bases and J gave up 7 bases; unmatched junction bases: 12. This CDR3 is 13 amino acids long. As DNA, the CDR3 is TGCAGTGCAGGGGGCACAGGGCTGGGGGAGCAGTACTTC. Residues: CSAGGTGLGEQYF.

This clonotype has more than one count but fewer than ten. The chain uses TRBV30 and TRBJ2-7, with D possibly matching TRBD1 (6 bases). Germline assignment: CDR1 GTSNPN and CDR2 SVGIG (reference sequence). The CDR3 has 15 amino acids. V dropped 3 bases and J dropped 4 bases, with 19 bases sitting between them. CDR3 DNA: TGTGCCTGGAGCGCCCCTAGAACAGGGAAATACGAGCAGTACTTC. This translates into CAWSAPRTGKYEQYF.

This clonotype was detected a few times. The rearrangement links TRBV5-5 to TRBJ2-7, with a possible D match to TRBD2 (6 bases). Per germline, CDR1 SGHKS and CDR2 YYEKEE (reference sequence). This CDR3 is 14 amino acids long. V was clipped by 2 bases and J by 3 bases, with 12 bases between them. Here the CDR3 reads CASSFNEGGYEQYF. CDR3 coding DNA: TGTGCCAGCAGCTTTAATGAGGGAGGCTACGAGCAGTACTTC.

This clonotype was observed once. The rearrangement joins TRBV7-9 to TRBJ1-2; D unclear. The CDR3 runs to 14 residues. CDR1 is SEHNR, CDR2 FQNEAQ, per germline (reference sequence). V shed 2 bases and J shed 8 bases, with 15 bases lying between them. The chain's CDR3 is CASSLLGLESGYTF. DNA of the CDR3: TGTGCCAGCAGCTTACTAGGGTTAGAGAGCGGCTACACCTTC.

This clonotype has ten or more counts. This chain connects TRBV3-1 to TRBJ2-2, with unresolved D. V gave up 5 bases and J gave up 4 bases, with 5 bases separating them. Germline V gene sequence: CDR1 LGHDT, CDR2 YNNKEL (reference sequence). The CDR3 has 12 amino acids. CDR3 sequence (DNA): TGTGCCAGCAGCGAAGTCACCGGGGAGCTGTTTTTT. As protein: CASSEVTGELFF.

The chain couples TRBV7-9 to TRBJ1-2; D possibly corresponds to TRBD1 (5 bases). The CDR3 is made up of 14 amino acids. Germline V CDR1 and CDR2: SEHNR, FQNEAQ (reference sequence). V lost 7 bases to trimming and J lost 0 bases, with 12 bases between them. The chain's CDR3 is CASIEQAANYGYTF. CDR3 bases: TGTGCCAGCATCGAACAGGCGGCTAACTATGGCTACACCTTC.

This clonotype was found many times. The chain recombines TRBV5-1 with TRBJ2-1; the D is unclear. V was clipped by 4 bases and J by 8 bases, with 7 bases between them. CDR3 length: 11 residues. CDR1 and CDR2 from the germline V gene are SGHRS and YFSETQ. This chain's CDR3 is CASSLSYEQFF. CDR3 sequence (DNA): TGCGCCAGCAGCCTCAGTTATGAGCAGTTCTTC.

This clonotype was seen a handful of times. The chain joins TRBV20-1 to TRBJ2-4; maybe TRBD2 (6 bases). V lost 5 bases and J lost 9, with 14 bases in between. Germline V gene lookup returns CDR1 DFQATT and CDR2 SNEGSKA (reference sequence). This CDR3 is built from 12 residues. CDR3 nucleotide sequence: TGCAGTGCTGTGACTAGTTCTGGCATTCAGTACTTC. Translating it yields CSAVTSSGIQYF.

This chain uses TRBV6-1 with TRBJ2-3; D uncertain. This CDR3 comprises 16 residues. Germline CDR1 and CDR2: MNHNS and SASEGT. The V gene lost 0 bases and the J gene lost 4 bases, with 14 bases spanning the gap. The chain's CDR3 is CASSEALGPGADTQYF. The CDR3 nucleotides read TGTGCCAGCAGTGAAGCTTTAGGGCCGGGCGCAGATACGCAGTATTTT.

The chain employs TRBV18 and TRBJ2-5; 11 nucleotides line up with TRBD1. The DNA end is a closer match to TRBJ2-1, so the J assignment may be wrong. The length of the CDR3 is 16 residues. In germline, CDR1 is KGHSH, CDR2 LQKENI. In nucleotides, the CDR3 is TGTGCCAGCTCACCTGGGACAGGGGGTGCGAACAATGAGCAGTTCTTC. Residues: CASSPGTGGANNEQFF.

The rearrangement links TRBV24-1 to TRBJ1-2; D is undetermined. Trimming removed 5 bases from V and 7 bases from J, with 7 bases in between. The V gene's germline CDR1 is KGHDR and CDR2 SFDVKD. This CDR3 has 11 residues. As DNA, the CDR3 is TGTGCCACCAGTGGCGACTCTGGCTACACCTTC. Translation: CATSGDSGYTF.

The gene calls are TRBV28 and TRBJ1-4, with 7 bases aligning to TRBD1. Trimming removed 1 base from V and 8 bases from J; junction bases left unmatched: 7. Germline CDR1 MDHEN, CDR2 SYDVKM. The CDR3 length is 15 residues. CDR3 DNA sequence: TGTGCCAGCAGTTTATCACAGGGGTTAAACGAAAAACTGTTTTTT. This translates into CASSLSQGLNEKLFF.

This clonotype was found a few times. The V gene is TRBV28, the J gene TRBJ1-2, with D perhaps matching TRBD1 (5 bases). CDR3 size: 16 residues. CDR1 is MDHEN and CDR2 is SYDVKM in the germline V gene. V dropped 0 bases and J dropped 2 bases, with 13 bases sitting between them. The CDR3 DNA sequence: TGTGCCAGCAGTTTATGGTTCGACAGCGACAACTATGGCTACACCTTC. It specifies CASSLWFDSDNYGYTF.

The CDR3: CASSEPGQGAKNIQYF. CDR3 nucleotide sequence: TGTGCCAGCAGTGAACCGGGACAGGGGGCCAAAAACATTCAGTACTTC. The rearrangement uses TRBV25-1 and TRBJ2-4; 10 bases fit TRBD1. The germline V gene has CDR1 MGHDK and CDR2 SYGVNS. This CDR3 region has 16 residues. Losses at the gene ends were 2 bases for V and 1 base for J; bases not matched to a gene: 2.

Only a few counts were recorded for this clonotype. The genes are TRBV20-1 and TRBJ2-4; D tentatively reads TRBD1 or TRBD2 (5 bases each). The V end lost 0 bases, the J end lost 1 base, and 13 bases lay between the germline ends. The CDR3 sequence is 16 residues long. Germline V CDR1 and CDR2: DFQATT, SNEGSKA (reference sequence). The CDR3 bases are TGCAGTGCTAGAGATCGGGGCCTTTCCGCCAAAAACATTCAGTACTTC. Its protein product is CSARDRGLSAKNIQYF.

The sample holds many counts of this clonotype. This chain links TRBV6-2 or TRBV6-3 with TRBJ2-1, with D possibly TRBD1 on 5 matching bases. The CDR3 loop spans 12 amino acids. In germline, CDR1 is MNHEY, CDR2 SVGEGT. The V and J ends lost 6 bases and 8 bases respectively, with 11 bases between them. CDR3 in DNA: TGTGCCAGCAGAAGGGGTAAGGATGAGCAGTTCTTC. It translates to CASRRGKDEQFF.

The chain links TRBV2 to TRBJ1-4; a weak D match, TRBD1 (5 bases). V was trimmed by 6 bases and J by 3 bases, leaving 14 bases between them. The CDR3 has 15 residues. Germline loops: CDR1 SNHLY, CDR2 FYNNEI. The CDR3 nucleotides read TGTGCCAGCAGCCTAGCGGGGGTTCCTAATGAAAAACTGTTTTTT. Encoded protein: CASSLAGVPNEKLFF.

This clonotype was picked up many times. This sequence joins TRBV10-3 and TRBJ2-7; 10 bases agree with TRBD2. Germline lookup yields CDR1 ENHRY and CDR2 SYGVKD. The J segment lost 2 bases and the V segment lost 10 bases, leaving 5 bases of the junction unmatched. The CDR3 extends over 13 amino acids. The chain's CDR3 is CASTSGVPYEQYF. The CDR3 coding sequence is TGTGCCAGCACTAGCGGGGTTCCCTACGAGCAGTACTTC.

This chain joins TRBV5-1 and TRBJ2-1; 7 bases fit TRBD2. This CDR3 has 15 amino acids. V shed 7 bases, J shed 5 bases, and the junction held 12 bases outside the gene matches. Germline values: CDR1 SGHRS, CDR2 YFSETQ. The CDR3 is CASALRAGDDNEQFF. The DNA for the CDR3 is TGCGCCAGCGCCCTCCGGGCGGGAGACGACAATGAGCAGTTCTTC.

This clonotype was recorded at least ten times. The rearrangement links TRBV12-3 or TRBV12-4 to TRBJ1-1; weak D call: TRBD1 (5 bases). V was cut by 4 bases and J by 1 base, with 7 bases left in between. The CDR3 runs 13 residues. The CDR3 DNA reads TGTGCCAGCAGTTCCGACAGGAACACTGAAGCTTTCTTT. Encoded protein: CASSSDRNTEAFF.

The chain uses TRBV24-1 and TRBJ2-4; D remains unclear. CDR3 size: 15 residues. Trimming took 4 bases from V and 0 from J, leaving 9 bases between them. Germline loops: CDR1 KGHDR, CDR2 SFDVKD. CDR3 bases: TGTGCCACCAGTGAGCGACCGTTAGCCAAAAACATTCAGTACTTC. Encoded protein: CATSERPLAKNIQYF.

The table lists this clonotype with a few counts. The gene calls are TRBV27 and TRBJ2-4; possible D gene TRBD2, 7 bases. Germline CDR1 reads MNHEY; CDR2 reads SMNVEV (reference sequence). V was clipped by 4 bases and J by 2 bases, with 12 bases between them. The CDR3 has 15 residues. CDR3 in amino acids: CASSWGGLTKNIQYF. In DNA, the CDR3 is TGTGCCAGCAGTTGGGGGGGCTTGACCAAAAACATTCAGTACTTC.

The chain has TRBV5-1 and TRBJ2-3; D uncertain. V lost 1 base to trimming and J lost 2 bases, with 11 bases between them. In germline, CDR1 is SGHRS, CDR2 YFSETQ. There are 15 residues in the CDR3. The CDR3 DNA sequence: TGCGCCAGCAGCTTGCCGGGTACCTCCACAGATACGCAGTATTTT. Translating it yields CASSLPGTSTDTQYF.

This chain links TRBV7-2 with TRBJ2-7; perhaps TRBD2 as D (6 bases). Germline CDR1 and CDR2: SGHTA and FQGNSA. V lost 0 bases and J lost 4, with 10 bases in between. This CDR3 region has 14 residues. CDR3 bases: TGTGCCAGCAGCTTAGCCTGGCGGGGATACGAGCAGTACTTC. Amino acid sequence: CASSLAWRGYEQYF.